One sample yielded the 19 T cell receptor beta chains listed below, sequenced in a study of blood T cell repertoires in COVID-19. The protocol was immunoSEQ multiplex PCR, while the TCRdb copy is restricted to in-frame clones and leaves out a portion. The sample records about 34,000 clones, approximately 80% being singletons. Sequenced input: peripheral blood. The receptors here all came from a man of 80 years or more with acute or convalescent COVID-19.

V is TRBV30 and J is TRBJ1-6; the D is unclear. Deletions cut 5 bases from V and 7 bases from J, with 6 bases between. Per the germline V gene, CDR1 is GTSNPN and CDR2 is SVGIG (reference sequence). The CDR3 runs to 11 residues. The CDR3 DNA follows: TGTGCCTGGGCGGGGAATTCACCCCTCCACTTT. It codes for CAWAGNSPLHF.

This rearrangement joins TRBV4-3 to TRBJ2-1, with TRBD2 identical over 7 bases. CDR3 length: 17 residues. From germline, CDR1 is LGHNA and CDR2 YSLEER. J was trimmed by 0 bases and V by 0 bases; bases with no gene match: 5. The CDR3 here is CASSQEYRGSSYNEQFF. In DNA form, the CDR3 reads TGCGCCAGCAGCCAAGAATATCGCGGGAGCTCCTACAATGAGCAGTTCTTC.

The chain combines TRBV24-1 with TRBJ2-1; TRBD1 agrees at 7 bases. Germline V lookup: CDR1 KGHDR, CDR2 SFDVKD. The CDR3 sequence is 21 residues long. V shed 2 bases and J 2 bases; nucleotides not matched to a gene: 20. The CDR3 spells CATSDSARISQRTGTYNEQFF. The DNA for the CDR3 is TGTGCCACCAGTGATTCCGCTCGAATAAGTCAAAGGACAGGAACCTACAATGAGCAGTTCTTC.

The rearrangement uses TRBV3-1 (or the pseudogene TRBV3-2) and TRBJ2-2, with 13 bases fitting TRBD2. Germline loops: CDR1 LGHDT, CDR2 YNNKEL (reference sequence). V shed 3 bases and J 3 bases; nucleotides not matched to a gene: 4. The CDR3 loop spans 17 amino acids. The CDR3 here is CASSQTSGGPYTGELFF. CDR3 DNA: TGTGCCAGCAGCCAGACTAGCGGGGGGCCTTACACCGGGGAGCTGTTTTTT.

V gene TRBV3-1 (or the pseudogene TRBV3-2) combines with J gene TRBJ1-4; D gene uncertain. V lost 6 bases, J lost 4 bases, and 9 bases lay in between. CDR1 and CDR2 from the germline V gene are LGHDT and YNNKEL (reference sequence). This CDR3 has 13 residues. CDR3 nucleotide sequence: TGTGCCAGCAGTCTCAGCGATAATGAAAAACTGTTTTTT. Translated: CASSLSDNEKLFF.

This clone occurred a few times. The V and J genes are TRBV15 and TRBJ2-1; the match to TRBD2 covers 9 bases. Germline trimming cut 1 base from V and 9 bases from J; bases unmatched to any gene: 7. The CDR3 has 15 amino acids. CDR1 is LNHNV and CDR2 is YYDKDF in the germline V gene (reference sequence). Here the CDR3 DNA reads TGTGCCACCAGCAGAGCGCCTAGCGGGAATCCTGAGCAGTTCTTC. Protein: CATSRAPSGNPEQFF.

In nucleotides, the CDR3 is TGTGCCAGCAAAACTAGCTACGAGCAGTACTTC. Translation: CASKTSYEQYF. The chain recombines TRBV28 with TRBJ2-7; maybe TRBD2 (5 bases). Germline loops: CDR1 MDHEN, CDR2 SYDVKM. The CDR3 is 11 amino acids. V was trimmed by 7 bases and J by 3 bases, leaving 7 bases between them.

The rearrangement joins TRBV5-5 to TRBJ1-6, with D maybe TRBD1 (5 bases). The CDR3 length is 14 residues. Germline V lookup: CDR1 SGHKS, CDR2 YYEKEE (reference sequence). The V end was cut by 5 bases, the J end by 9 bases, with 15 bases between. The CDR3 protein is CASRAGRGGSPLHF. CDR3 coding DNA: TGTGCCAGCAGAGCGGGAAGGGGTGGTTCACCCCTCCACTTT.

This clone was recorded a few times. The chain couples TRBV24-1 to TRBJ2-2, with 10 positions matching TRBD1. This CDR3 is 19 amino acids long. The V and J ends lost 10 bases and 2 bases, in that order; junction bases with no gene match: 18. Germline lookup yields CDR1 KGHDR and CDR2 SFDVKD. This CDR3 is CATVAGTGAPHYNTGELFF. As DNA, the CDR3 is TGTGCCACGGTGGCCGGGACAGGGGCCCCACACTATAACACCGGGGAGCTGTTTTTT.

There are a few counts of this clone. This chain joins TRBV9 and TRBJ2-7, with D tentatively TRBD2 (6 bases). In germline, CDR1 is SGDLS, CDR2 YYNGEE. The CDR3 has 13 amino acids. Trimming removed 4 bases from V and 3 bases from J, with 11 bases in between. CDR3: CASSPGTGYEQYF. Here the CDR3 DNA reads TGTGCCAGCAGCCCCGGGACTGGCTACGAGCAGTACTTC.

The chain recombines TRBV6-5 with TRBJ1-5, with 8 bases aligning to TRBD1. The CDR3 is 15 amino acids. Germline V gene lookup returns CDR1 MNHEY and CDR2 SVGAGI. The trim removed 8 bases at V and 0 bases at J, leaving 6 bases unmatched. For the CDR3, the DNA is TGTGCCAGCGGCTGGGACAGGAATAGCAATCAGCCCCAGCATTTT. It specifies CASGWDRNSNQPQHF.

The gene calls are TRBV5-4 and TRBJ2-7; 10 bases line up with TRBD2. CDR3 length equals 13 residues. J was trimmed by 3 bases and V by 6 bases; bases with no gene match: 3. Germline V gives CDR1 SGHNT, CDR2 YYREEE (reference sequence). Here the CDR3 reads CASKASGSYEQYF. For the CDR3, the DNA is TGTGCCAGCAAGGCTAGCGGGAGCTACGAGCAGTACTTC.

V is TRBV29-1 and J is TRBJ2-7, with D possibly being TRBD1 (6 bases). Germline CDR1 SQVTM, CDR2 ANQGSEA. V was clipped by 4 bases and J by 1 base, with 14 bases between them. The CDR3 is made up of 14 amino acids. The CDR3, as DNA: TGCAGCGTTGGAATCAGGGGAAGTTCCTACGAGCAGTACTTC. It translates to CSVGIRGSSYEQYF.

The chain couples TRBV9 to TRBJ2-5; 7 nucleotides match TRBD2. CDR1 SGDLS and CDR2 YYNGEE come from the germline V gene. V shed 3 bases, J shed 3 bases, and the junction held 8 bases outside the gene matches. CDR3 length: 15 amino acids. The CDR3 region is CASSGLGGGKETQYF. The CDR3 DNA reads TGTGCCAGCAGCGGCCTTGGGGGAGGGAAAGAGACCCAGTACTTC.

The chain has TRBV7-2 and TRBJ1-5, with 8 positions matching TRBD1. Germline V gene data show CDR1 as SGHTA and CDR2 as FQGNSA. This CDR3 region has 15 residues. V lost 6 bases to trimming and J lost 7 bases; unmatched junction nucleotides: 11. The CDR3 DNA is TGTGCCAGCAGGCCTACCCACAGGGGGGAGCAGCCCCAGCATTTT. This translates into CASRPTHRGEQPQHF. The full variable domain, in which reference TRBV7-2 and TRBJ1-5 provide the parts outside the CDR3, is GAGVSQSPSNKVTEKGKDVELRCDPISGHTALYWYRQSLGQGLEFLIYFQGNSAPDKSGLPSDRFSAERTGGSVSTLTIQRTQQEDSAVYLCASRPTHRGEQPQHFGDGTRLSIL.

V gene TRBV6-1 combines with J gene TRBJ2-7; no firm D call. Germline V gene sequence: CDR1 MNHNS, CDR2 SASEGT. The V end lost 0 bases, the J end lost 0 bases, and 9 bases lay between the germline ends. This CDR3 spans 15 amino acids. The CDR3 is CASSEAQVGSYEQYF. The CDR3 DNA follows: TGTGCCAGCAGTGAAGCGCAGGTCGGCTCCTACGAGCAGTACTTC.

The chain links TRBV25-1 to TRBJ1-2, with a tentative D call TRBD1 (5 bases). Looked up from germline, CDR1 is MGHDK and CDR2 is SYGVNS. The CDR3 loop spans 14 amino acids. Trimming took 1 base from V and 6 from J, leaving 12 bases between them. This chain's CDR3 is CASSEFGADHGYTF. The DNA for the CDR3 is TGTGCCAGCAGTGAATTTGGGGCGGACCATGGCTACACCTTC.

V and J are TRBV5-1 and TRBJ2-7; D perhaps matches TRBD2 (5 bases). Trimming took 4 bases from V and 4 from J, leaving 18 bases between them. Per the germline V gene, CDR1 is SGHRS and CDR2 is YFSETQ. There are 15 residues in the CDR3. The CDR3 loop reads CASSPRGSLRYEQYF. Written as DNA, the CDR3 is TGCGCCAGCAGCCCCCGAGGGAGTCTGAGGTACGAGCAGTACTTC. The full variable domain, rest sourced from reference TRBV5-1 and TRBJ2-7, is KAGVTQTPRYLIKTRGQQVTLSCSPISGHRSVSWYQQTPGQGLQFLFEYFSETQRNKGNFPGRFSGRQFSNSRSEMNVSTLELGDSALYLCASSPRGSLRYEQYFGPGTRLTVT.

This chain links TRBV2 with TRBJ2-3; 10 nucleotides align to TRBD1. Germline-derived CDR1 and CDR2 are SNHLY and FYNNEI. The CDR3 consists of 14 residues. Trimming cost V 6 bases and J 3 bases; bases outside gene matches: 3. The chain's CDR3 is CASSRGQGTDTQYF. CDR3 bases: TGTGCCAGCAGCAGGGGACAGGGGACAGATACGCAGTATTTT.